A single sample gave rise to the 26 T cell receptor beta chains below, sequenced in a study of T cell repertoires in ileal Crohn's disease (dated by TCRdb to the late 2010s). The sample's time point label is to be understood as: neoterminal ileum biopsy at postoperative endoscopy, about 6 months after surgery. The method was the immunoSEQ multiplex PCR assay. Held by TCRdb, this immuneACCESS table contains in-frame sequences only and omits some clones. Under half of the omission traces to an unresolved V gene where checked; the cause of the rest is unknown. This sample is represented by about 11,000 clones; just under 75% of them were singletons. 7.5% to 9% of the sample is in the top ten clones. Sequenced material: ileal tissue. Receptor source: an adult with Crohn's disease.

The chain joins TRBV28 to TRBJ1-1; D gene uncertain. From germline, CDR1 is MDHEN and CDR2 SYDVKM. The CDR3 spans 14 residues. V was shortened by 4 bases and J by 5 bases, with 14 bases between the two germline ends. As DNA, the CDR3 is TGTGCCAGCAGTTCGACCGGGGAAGGGACTGAAGCTTTCTTT. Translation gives CASSSTGEGTEAFF.

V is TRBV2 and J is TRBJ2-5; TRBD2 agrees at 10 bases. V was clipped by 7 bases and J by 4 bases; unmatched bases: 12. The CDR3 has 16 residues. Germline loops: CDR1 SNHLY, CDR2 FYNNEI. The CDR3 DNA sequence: TGTGCCAGCACGAGCGGAGCGGGAGGGTCAGCAGAGACCCAGTACTTC. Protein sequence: CASTSGAGGSAETQYF.

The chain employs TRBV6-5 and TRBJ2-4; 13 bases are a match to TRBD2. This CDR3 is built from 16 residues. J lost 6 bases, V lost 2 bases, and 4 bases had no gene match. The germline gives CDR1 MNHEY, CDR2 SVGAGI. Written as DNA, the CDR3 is TGTGCCAGCAGTTACAGTACTAGCGGGGGGGCAAACATTCAGTACTTC. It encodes CASSYSTSGGANIQYF.

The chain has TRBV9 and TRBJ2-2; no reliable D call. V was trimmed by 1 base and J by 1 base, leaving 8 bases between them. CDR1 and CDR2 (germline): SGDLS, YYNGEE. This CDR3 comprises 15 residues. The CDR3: CASSVTIQNTGELFF. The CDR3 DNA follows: TGTGCCAGCAGCGTAACTATACAGAACACCGGGGAGCTGTTTTTT.

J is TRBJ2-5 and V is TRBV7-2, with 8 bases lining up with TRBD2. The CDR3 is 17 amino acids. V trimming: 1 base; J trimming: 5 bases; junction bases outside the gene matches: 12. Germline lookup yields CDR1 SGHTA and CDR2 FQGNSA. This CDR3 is CASSLVRGAGGRETQYF. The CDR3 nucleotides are TGTGCCAGCAGCTTAGTCCGAGGGGCGGGAGGACGCGAGACCCAGTACTTC.

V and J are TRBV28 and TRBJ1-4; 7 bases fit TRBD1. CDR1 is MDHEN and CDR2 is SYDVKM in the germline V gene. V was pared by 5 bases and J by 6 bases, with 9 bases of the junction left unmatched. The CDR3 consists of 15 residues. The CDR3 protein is CASSPGTVGHEKLFF. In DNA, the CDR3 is TGTGCCAGCAGTCCCGGGACAGTAGGCCATGAAAAACTGTTTTTT.

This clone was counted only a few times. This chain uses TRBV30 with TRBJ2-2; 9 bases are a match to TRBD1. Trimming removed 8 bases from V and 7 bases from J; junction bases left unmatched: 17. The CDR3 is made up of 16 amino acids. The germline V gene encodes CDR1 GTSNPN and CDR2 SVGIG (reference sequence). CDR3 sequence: CALATPTGGSRGELFF. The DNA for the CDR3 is TGTGCCCTCGCGACTCCGACAGGGGGTTCTCGCGGGGAGCTGTTTTTT.

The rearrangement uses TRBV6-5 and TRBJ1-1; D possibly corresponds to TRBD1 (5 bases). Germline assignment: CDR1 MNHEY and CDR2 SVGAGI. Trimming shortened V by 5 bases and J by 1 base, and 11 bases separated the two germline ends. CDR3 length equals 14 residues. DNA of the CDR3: TGTGCCAGCAGTCTGTCGGGGGGGAACACTGAAGCTTTCTTT. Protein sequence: CASSLSGGNTEAFF.

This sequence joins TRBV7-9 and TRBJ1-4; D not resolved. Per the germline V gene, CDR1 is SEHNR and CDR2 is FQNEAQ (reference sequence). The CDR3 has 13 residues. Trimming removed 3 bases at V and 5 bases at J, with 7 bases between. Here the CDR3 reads CASSLGVNEKLFF. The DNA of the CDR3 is TGTGCCAGCAGCTTGGGAGTGAATGAAAAACTGTTTTTT.

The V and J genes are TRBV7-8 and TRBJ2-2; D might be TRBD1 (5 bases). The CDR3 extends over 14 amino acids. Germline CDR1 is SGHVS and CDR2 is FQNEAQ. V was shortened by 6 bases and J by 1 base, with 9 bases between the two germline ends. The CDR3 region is CASRKTVNTGELFF. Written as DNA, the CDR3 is TGTGCCAGCAGGAAGACAGTGAACACCGGGGAGCTGTTTTTT.

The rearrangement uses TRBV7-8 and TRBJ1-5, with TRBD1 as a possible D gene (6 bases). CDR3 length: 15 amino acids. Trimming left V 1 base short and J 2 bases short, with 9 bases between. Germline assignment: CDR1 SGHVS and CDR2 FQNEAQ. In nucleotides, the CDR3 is TGTGCCAGCAGCTTAGAATGGGGGCGCAATCAGCCCCAGCATTTT. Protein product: CASSLEWGRNQPQHF.

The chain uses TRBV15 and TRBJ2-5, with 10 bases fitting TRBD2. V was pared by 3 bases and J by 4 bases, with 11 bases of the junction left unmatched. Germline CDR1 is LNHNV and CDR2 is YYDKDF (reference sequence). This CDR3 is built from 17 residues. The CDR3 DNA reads TGTGCCACCAGCAGTGGGGAGGGGACTAGCGTCGTAGAGACCCAGTACTTC. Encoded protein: CATSSGEGTSVVETQYF.

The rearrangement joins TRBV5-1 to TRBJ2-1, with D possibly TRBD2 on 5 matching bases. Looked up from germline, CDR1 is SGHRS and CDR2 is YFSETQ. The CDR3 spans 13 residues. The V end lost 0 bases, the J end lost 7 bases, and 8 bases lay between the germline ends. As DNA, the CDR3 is TGCGCCAGCAGCTTGGGGACTCAAAATGAGCAGTTCTTC. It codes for CASSLGTQNEQFF.

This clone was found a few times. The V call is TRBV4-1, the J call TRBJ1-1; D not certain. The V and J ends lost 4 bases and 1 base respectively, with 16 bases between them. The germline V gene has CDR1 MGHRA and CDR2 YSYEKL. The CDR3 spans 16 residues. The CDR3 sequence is CASSPPRGSGNTEAFF. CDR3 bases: TGCGCCAGCAGCCCGCCCCGTGGGTCAGGGAACACTGAAGCTTTCTTT.

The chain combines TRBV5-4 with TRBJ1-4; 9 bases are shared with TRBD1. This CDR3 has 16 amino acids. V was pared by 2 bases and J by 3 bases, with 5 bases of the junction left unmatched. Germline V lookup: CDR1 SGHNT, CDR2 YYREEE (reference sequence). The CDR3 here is CASSLSRTGANEKLFF. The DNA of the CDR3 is TGTGCCAGCAGCTTATCTAGGACAGGGGCTAATGAAAAACTGTTTTTT.

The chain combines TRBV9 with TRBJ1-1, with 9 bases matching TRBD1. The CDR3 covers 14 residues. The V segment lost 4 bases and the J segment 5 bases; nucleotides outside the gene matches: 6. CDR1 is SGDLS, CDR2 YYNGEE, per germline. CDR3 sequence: CASSPGQGGTEAFF. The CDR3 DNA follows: TGTGCCAGCAGCCCGGGACAGGGAGGAACTGAAGCTTTCTTT.

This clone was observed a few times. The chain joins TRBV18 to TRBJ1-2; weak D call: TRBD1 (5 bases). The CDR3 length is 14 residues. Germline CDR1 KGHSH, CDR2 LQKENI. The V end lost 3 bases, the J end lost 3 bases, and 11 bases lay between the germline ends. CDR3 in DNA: TGTGCCAGCTCACCTACGACAGACTACTATGGCTACACCTTC. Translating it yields CASSPTTDYYGYTF.

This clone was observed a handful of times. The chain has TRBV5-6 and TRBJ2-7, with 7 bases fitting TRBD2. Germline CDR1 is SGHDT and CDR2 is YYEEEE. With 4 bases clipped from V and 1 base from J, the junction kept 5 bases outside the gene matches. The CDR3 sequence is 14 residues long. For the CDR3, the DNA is TGTGCCAGCAGCACCGGCGGGGGATCCTACGAGCAGTACTTC. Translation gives CASSTGGGSYEQYF.

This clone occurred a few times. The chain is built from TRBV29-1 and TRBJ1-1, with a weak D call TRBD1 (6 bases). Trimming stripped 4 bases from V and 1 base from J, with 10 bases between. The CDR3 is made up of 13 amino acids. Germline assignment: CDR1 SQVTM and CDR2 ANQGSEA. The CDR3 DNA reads TGCAGCGTTGGGGGAGGGGGGAACACTGAAGCTTTCTTT. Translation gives CSVGGGGNTEAFF.

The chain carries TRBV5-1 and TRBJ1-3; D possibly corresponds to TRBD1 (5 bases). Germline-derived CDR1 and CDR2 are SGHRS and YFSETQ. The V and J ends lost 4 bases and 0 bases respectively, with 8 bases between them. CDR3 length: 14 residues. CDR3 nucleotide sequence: TGCGCCAGCAGCCCCGACAGCTCTGGAAACACCATATATTTT. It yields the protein CASSPDSSGNTIYF.

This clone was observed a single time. DNA of the CDR3: TGTGCCAGCAGGAGTTTGCGGGGCGGGAGCTTCGACAATGAGCAGTTCTTC. As protein: CASRSLRGGSFDNEQFF. The chain combines TRBV28 with TRBJ2-1, with 7 nucleotides matching TRBD2. The CDR3 loop spans 17 amino acids. J lost 5 bases, V lost 6 bases, and 16 bases had no gene match. The germline gives CDR1 MDHEN, CDR2 SYDVKM.

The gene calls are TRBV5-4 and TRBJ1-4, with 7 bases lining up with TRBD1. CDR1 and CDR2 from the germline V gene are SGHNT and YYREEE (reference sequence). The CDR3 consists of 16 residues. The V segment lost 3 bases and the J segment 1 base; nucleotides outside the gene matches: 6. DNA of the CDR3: TGTGCCAGCAGCTCTGATACAGGGGTAACTAATGAAAAACTGTTTTTT. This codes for CASSSDTGVTNEKLFF.

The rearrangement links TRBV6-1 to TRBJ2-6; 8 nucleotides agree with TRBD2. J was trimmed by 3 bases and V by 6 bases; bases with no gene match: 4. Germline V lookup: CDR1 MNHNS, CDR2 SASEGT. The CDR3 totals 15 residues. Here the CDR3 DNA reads TGTGCCAGCAGGGCGGGAGGTAGTGGGGCCAACGTCCTGACTTTC. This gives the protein CASRAGGSGANVLTF.

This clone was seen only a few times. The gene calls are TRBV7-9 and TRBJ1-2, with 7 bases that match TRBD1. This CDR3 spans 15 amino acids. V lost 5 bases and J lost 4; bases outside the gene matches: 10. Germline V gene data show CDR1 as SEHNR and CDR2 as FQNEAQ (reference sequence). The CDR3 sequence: CASSLRTGAGYGYTF. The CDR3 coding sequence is TGTGCCAGCAGCCTACGAACAGGGGCCGGCTATGGCTACACCTTC.

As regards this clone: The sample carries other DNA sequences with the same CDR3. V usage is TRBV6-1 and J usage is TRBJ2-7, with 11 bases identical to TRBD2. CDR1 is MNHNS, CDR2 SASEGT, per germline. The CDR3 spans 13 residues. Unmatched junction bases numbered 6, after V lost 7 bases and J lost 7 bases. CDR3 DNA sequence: TGTGCCAGCAACCCAGGGACTAGCGGAGAGCAGTACTTC. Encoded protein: CASNPGTSGEQYF.

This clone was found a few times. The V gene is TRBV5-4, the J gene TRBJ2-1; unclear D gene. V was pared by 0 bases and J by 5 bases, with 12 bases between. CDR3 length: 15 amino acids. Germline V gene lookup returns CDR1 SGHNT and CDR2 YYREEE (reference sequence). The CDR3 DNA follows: TGTGCCAGCAGCTTGGACCTGCGTACCGACAATGAGCAGTTCTTC. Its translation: CASSLDLRTDNEQFF.